This section outlines one T cell receptor (beta chain) sequence together with its context. With V trimmed by 0 bases and J by 1 base, 7 bases remained unmatched. Per germline, CDR1 LGHDT and CDR2 YNNKEL (reference sequence). The CDR3 spans 18 residues. This entry comes from a study of T cell responses to AZD1222 COVID-19 vaccine. Assay: immunoSEQ multiplex PCR; the TCRdb copy retains only in-frame clones and omits some. In the table there are 100,000 or so clones, approximately 90% of which are singletons. The TCR was taken from an adult in good health. This rearrangement joins TRBV3-1 (or the pseudogene TRBV3-2) to TRBJ2-2; 8 nucleotides match TRBD1. Sequenced material: peripheral blood, taken on day 0 of AZD1222 vaccination. CDR3 protein: CASSQDVGGTGNTGELFF. The CDR3 nucleotides are TGTGCCAGCAGCCAAGATGTAGGGGGGACAGGGAACACCGGGGAGCTGTTTTTT.